This T cell receptor (beta chain) derives from a study of siplizumab effects on memory and regulatory T cells. CDR1 is SGHAT, CDR2 FQDESV, per germline (reference sequence). The V gene lost 0 bases and the J gene lost 1 base, with 8 bases spanning the gap. This CDR3 has 15 amino acids. Responder and stimulator cells in the mixed lymphocyte reaction were cultured together for under 7 days at 37°C. In this sample, this clone is medium-sized. What it binds is unknown. Method: immunoSEQ multiplex PCR; TCRdb's copy keeps in-frame clones and lacks some. The sample shows approximately 9,500 clones, under 55% of them seen only once.

The chain combines TRBV11-1 with TRBJ2-3, with D possibly matching TRBD1 (6 bases). This sequence originates from a human donor in good health; the cells came from an allogeneic mixed lymphocyte reaction. Sequencing used CFSE-low (dividing) CD8+ T cells sorted from an allogeneic mixed lymphocyte reaction. In DNA, the CDR3 is TGTGCCAGCAGCTTAGCCAGGACAGGCACAGATACGCAGTATTTT. It yields the protein CASSLARTGTDTQYF.